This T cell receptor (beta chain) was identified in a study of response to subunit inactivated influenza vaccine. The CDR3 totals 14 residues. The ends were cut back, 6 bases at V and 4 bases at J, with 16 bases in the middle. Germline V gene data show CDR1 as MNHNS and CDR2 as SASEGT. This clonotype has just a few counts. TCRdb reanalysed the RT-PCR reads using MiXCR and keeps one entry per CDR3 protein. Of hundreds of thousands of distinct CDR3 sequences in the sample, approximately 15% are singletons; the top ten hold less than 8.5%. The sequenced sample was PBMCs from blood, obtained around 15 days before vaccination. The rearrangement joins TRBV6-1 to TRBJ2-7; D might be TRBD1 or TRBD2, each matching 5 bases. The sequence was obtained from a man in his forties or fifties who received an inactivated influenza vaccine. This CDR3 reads CASSLRDPSYEQYF. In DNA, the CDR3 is TGTGCCAGCAGCTTGAGGGACCCCTCTTACGAGCAGTACTTC.